The 5 T cell receptor beta chains below all came from one sample that was sequenced in a study of T cell repertoires in cytomegalovirus infection. From the reads, TCRdb called clonotypes with MiXCR, one entry per CDR3 protein. The sample records a few hundred thousand distinct CDR3 sequences, 26% being singletons. The sample consisted of PBMCs. The receptors originated from a human donor in good health (CMV status not recorded). Some clones in this sample may be carry-over from other donors' samples.

The chain recombines TRBV4-1 with TRBJ2-3; possible D gene TRBD1, 6 bases. The germline V gene encodes CDR1 MGHRA and CDR2 YSYEKL. This CDR3 spans 14 amino acids. Trimming removed 2 bases from V and 3 bases from J, with 9 bases in between. The chain's CDR3 is CASSQQQGTDTQYF. The CDR3 DNA sequence: TGCGCCAGCAGCCAACAGCAGGGGACAGATACGCAGTATTTT.

V is TRBV7-9 and J is TRBJ2-1; D gene uncertain. V lost 2 bases, J lost 7 bases, and 9 bases lay in between. Germline CDR1 reads SEHNR; CDR2 reads FQNEAQ (reference sequence). CDR3 size: 13 residues. In nucleotides, the CDR3 is TGTGCCAGCAGCTTAACCTCGACTAATGAGCAGTTCTTC. Protein: CASSLTSTNEQFF.

The genes are TRBV7-9 and TRBJ2-1; D gene uncertain. CDR1 is SEHNR, CDR2 FQNEAQ, per germline (reference sequence). V lost 5 bases and J lost 6, with 20 bases in between. The CDR3 length is 16 residues. Written as DNA, the CDR3 is TGTGCCAGCAGCCCAGAGGTTCGGCGAAGTGGCAATGAGCAGTTCTTC. Encoded protein: CASSPEVRRSGNEQFF. Supplemented by reference TRBV7-9 and TRBJ2-1, the full variable domain reads DTGVSQNPRHKITKRGQNVTFRCDPISEHNRLYWYRQTLGQGPEFLTYFQNEAQLEKSRLLSDRFSAERPKGSFSTLEIQRTEQGDSAMYLCASSPEVRRSGNEQFFGPGTRLTVL.

This clonotype was seen ten or more times. The chain links TRBV7-2 to TRBJ2-7; 7 positions match TRBD1. V was pared by 3 bases and J by 0 bases, with 5 bases of the junction left unmatched. The CDR3 covers 15 residues. Germline CDR1 reads SGHTA; CDR2 reads FQGNSA. CDR3 DNA: TGTGCCAGCAGCTTTTTCAGGGGGAGCTCCTACGAGCAGTACTTC. Residues: CASSFFRGSSYEQYF. Combining the CDR3 with reference TRBV7-2 and TRBJ2-7 gives the whole variable domain GAGVSQSPSNKVTEKGKDVELRCDPISGHTALYWYRQSLGQGLEFLIYFQGNSAPDKSGLPSDRFSAERTGGSVSTLTIQRTQQEDSAVYLCASSFFRGSSYEQYFGPGTRLTVT.

The table lists this clonotype with a few counts. The chain has TRBV2 and TRBJ2-1, with D maybe TRBD2 (6 bases). The CDR3 sequence is 14 residues long. Trimming took 7 bases from V and 7 from J, leaving 17 bases between them. Germline V CDR1 and CDR2: SNHLY, FYNNEI. The CDR3 DNA sequence: TGTGCCAGCATTGTGGGGGGAGTTAGGAATGAGCAGTTCTTC. Its translation: CASIVGGVRNEQFF.